This T cell receptor beta chain stems from a study of Graves' ophthalmopathy and Graves' hyperthyroidism. At the level of the study: There was a collection of peripheral blood at initial diagnosis, before any treatment.

Findings of the study overall: Ophthalmopathy was separated from stable hyperthyroidism by a 13-signature model with 87.88% sensitivity and 65% to 82% specificity. Blood shared most expanded thyroid clonotypes above 0.001 frequency.

J was trimmed by 5 bases and V by 4 bases; bases with no gene match: 7. CDR3 length equals 14 residues. Germline V CDR1 and CDR2: ENHRY, SYGVKD. This clonotype was observed many times. What it recognizes is unknown. RNA transcripts provided the template for amplifying TCR beta CDR3 regions. In the first round, RT-PCR was carried out with HTBI primers, and a multiplex PCR formed the second round. MiXCR, run by TCRdb on the multiplex PCR reads, gives a single entry per CDR3 protein. The repertoire includes approximately 500,000 distinct CDR3 sequences, 14% of them detected once, and 8% to 10% sits in the top ten. The source of the PBMCs was over 8.5 ml of fresh peripheral blood.

The receptor's source is a woman in her 30s with Graves' ophthalmopathy. Material for sequencing was blood. The V and J genes are TRBV10-3 and TRBJ2-7, with 8 bases identical to TRBD2. CDR3 protein: CAISAGLVPHEQYF. CDR3 nucleotide sequence: TGTGCCATCAGTGCGGGACTAGTCCCCCACGAGCAGTACTTC.